Shown below are 28 T cell receptor beta chains from a single sample sequenced in a study of tumor and adjacent non-tumor tissue in lung cancer. RNA was extracted from bulk tissue without any cell sorting. Three rounds of nested PCR, following a modified ARM-PCR protocol, produced the TCRbeta library. MiXCR, applied by TCRdb to the multiplex PCR reads, yields one record per CDR3 protein. This table has 120,000 or so distinct CDR3 sequences, approximately 66% appearing once. Specimen: lung tumor tissue. The receptor source for this set is a man between 25 and 39 years old with non-small cell lung cancer.

As concerns this clonotype: An end of the junction does not agree with germline; a read error may underlie this. The chain combines TRBV12-3 or TRBV12-4 with TRBJ2-1, with 8 bases identical to TRBD1. The CDR3 covers 15 residues. The CDR3 DNA follows: TGCGGCAGTAGTCCCCCAGGGGGCGGAAACAATGAGCAGTTCTTC. Amino acid sequence: CGSSPPGGGNNEQFF.

The chain's CDR3 is CASSLAGTGDEEQYF. The DNA for the CDR3 is TGTGCCAGCAGCTTAGCCGGGACAGGGGATGAGGAGCAGTACTTC. V gene TRBV7-9 combines with J gene TRBJ2-7; 10 bases align to TRBD1. The V gene's germline CDR1 is SEHNR and CDR2 FQNEAQ (reference sequence). The length of the CDR3 is 15 residues. V lost 0 bases, J lost 7 bases, and 6 bases stayed unmatched.

This clonotype showed up just a few times. At one end, the junction sequence differs from germline, possibly due to a read error. V is TRBV11-2 and J is TRBJ2-5; 9 bases fit TRBD2. Germline CDR1 and CDR2: SGHAT and FQNNGV. This CDR3 spans 19 amino acids. CDR3 sequence (DNA): TGTACCAGCAGCTTAGAGTCCCCTCTCGCGGGGGGGCCTCGAGAGACCCAGTACTTC. Its protein is CTSSLESPLAGGPRETQYF.

In DNA, the CDR3 is TGTGCCAGCAGTACCTCGACGACAGGGCACGGAGGGGCCAAAGAGACCCAGTACTTC. This encodes CASSTSTTGHGGAKETQYF. The J gene is TRBJ2-5, the V gene TRBV12-3 or TRBV12-4, with D tentatively TRBD1 (7 bases). This CDR3 spans 19 amino acids. Trimming stripped 5 bases from V and 3 bases from J, with 28 bases between.

In regard to this clonotype: In this CDR3 the conserved last residue, phenylalanine or tryptophan, is missing, so a read error is likely. No DNA is shown, since the ends of the CDR3 on it are uncertain; the CDR3 is the one TCRdb lists. This chain links TRBV12-5 with TRBJ1-6; the table's D call of TRBD1 was not tested on the DNA. The CDR3 adds up to 14 amino acids, both ends counted. The V gene's germline CDR1 is LGHNT and CDR2 FRNRAP. CDR3 loop: CASGLSTGPKALHS.

About this clonotype itself: The missing conserved phenylalanine or tryptophan at the end of this CDR3 makes a read error likely. This sequence joins TRBV4-3 and TRBJ2-5; D is ambiguous. V lost 4 bases and J 5 bases, leaving 11 bases between the germline ends. The germline V gene encodes CDR1 LGHNA and CDR2 YSLEER. This CDR3 is 13 amino acids long. This chain's CDR3 is CASSLDSQETQYS. CDR3 nucleotide sequence: TGCGCCAGCAGCCTTGACTCGCAGGAGACCCAGTACTCC.

This chain links TRBV11-1 with TRBJ2-5; D call uncertain. Germline V gene lookup returns CDR1 SGHAT and CDR2 FQDESV (reference sequence). CDR3 length: 13 amino acids. V lost 5 bases and J 5 bases, leaving 12 bases between the germline ends. CDR3 sequence: CASSPREEETQYF. The DNA for the CDR3 is TGTGCCAGCAGCCCCAGAGAGGAGGAGACCCAGTACTTC.

In its sample, this clonotype was seen many times. The chain is built from TRBV5-6 and TRBJ2-1; 10 bases are shared with TRBD1. The germline CDR1 and CDR2 sequences are SGHDT and YYEEEE. The CDR3 is made up of 16 amino acids. V shed 6 bases and J 7 bases; nucleotides not matched to a gene: 13. CDR3 DNA: TGTGCCAGCACCAAAGGGACCAGGACAGGGGGTAATGAGCAGTTCTTC. This encodes CASTKGTRTGGNEQFF. Filled out from reference TRBV5-6 and TRBJ2-1, the complete variable domain reads DAGVTQSPTHLIKTRGQQVTLRCSPKSGHDTVSWYQQALGQGPQFIFQYYEEEERQRGNFPDRFSGHQFPNYSSELNVNALLLGDSALYLCASTKGTRTGGNEQFFGPGTRLTVL.

Note on this clonotype: Being one base from a much bigger clone, this may be a read error. This chain links TRBV4-1 with TRBJ2-2; D is perhaps TRBD2 (6 bases). CDR1 is MGHRA, CDR2 YSYEKL, per germline. This CDR3 region has 16 residues. CDR3 DNA sequence: TGCGCCAGCAACCAAGATAGCCTAGCGATGGCCGGGGAGCTGTTTTTT. The encoded protein is CASNQDSLAMAGELFF.

In the case of this clonotype: Because it lacks the conserved phenylalanine or tryptophan at the end, this CDR3 is likely a read error. The chain employs TRBV20-1 and TRBJ2-7, with TRBD2 matching 10 bases. The CDR3 covers 17 residues. Germline-derived CDR1 and CDR2 are DFQATT and SNEGSKA (reference sequence). The CDR3 loop is CRVSTSGEERSSYEQYL. CDR3 nucleotides: TGCAGAGTTAGCACTAGCGGGGAAGAAAGAAGCTCCTACGAGCAGTACTTA.

This clonotype has only a few counts. The V and J genes are TRBV11-2 and TRBJ2-1; D unclear. The CDR3 loop spans 13 amino acids. CDR1 is SGHAT and CDR2 is FQNNGV in the germline V gene. V was trimmed by 1 base and J by 7 bases, leaving 8 bases between them. The CDR3 sequence: CASSLVSANEQFF. CDR3 DNA: TGTGCCAGCAGCTTAGTATCGGCAAATGAGCAGTTCTTC. The variable domain in full, completed from reference TRBV11-2 and TRBJ2-1, reads EAGVAQSPRYKIIEKRQSVAFWCNPISGHATLYWYQQILGQGPKLLIQFQNNGVVDDSQLPKDRFSAERLKGVDSTLKIQPAKLEDSAVYLCASSLVSANEQFFGPGTRLTVL.

The rearrangement joins TRBV6-5 to TRBJ1-5, with D uncertain. CDR1 is MNHEY, CDR2 SVGAGI, per germline. The CDR3 contains 12 residues. The V and J ends lost 4 bases and 12 bases respectively, with 13 bases between them. CDR3 sequence (DNA): TGTGCCAGCAGTTTCCCCGGTGAGGTCCAGCATTTT. Protein: CASSFPGEVQHF.

The CDR3 DNA is TGCAGTGCTACCGGGACTAGTGGGCACATAGATACGCAGTATTTT. This sequence encodes CSATGTSGHIDTQYF. This chain uses TRBV20-1 with TRBJ2-3, with 8 bases aligning to TRBD2. J was trimmed by 5 bases and V by 4 bases; bases with no gene match: 11. This CDR3 spans 15 amino acids. Germline V lookup: CDR1 DFQATT, CDR2 SNEGSKA (reference sequence).

The table lists this clonotype with a few counts. This sequence joins TRBV29-1 and TRBJ1-1, with D possibly being TRBD1 (5 bases). The CDR3 has 12 amino acids. The germline CDR1 and CDR2 sequences are SQVTM and ANQGSEA. CDR3 sequence reads: CNVTGANTEAFF. CDR3 DNA sequence: TGCAACGTCACCGGGGCCAACACTGAAGCTTTCTTT.

This clonotype came up many times. The V and J genes are TRBV20-1 and TRBJ2-5, with D hard to call. The ends were cut back, 1 base at V and 4 bases at J, with 10 bases in the middle. CDR3 length: 13 amino acids. Germline V gene sequence: CDR1 DFQATT, CDR2 SNEGSKA (reference sequence). CDR3 in DNA: TGCAGTGCTAGAGGCCCCTATAGAGAGACCCAGTACTTC. This gives the protein CSARGPYRETQYF.

This clonotype was observed many times. CDR3 residues: CASSPQTGGGTEAFF. In nucleotides, the CDR3 is TGTGCCAGCAGCCCCCAGACAGGAGGCGGAACTGAAGCTTTCTTT. This chain joins TRBV6-1 and TRBJ1-1; a possible D gene is TRBD1 (6 bases). This CDR3 region has 15 residues. The germline V gene has CDR1 MNHNS and CDR2 SASEGT. V lost 6 bases and J lost 5, with 19 bases in between.

This clonotype was seen many times. The chain joins TRBV6-5 to TRBJ2-3; D is possibly TRBD1 (5 bases). Trimming stripped 0 bases from V and 1 base from J, with 11 bases between. Germline values: CDR1 MNHEY, CDR2 SVGAGI. The CDR3 spans 16 residues. The CDR3 DNA sequence: TGTGCCAGCAGTTACTCGAGGCAGGGCGGCACAGATACGCAGTATTTT. Its translation is CASSYSRQGGTDTQYF.

Concerning this clonotype itself: A much more abundant neighbour one base away suggests this may be a read error. The genes are TRBV20-1 and TRBJ2-5, with D perhaps assigned TRBD1 or TRBD2 (5 bases each). CDR1 DFQATT and CDR2 SNEGSKA come from the germline V gene (reference sequence). The CDR3 is 14 amino acids. In nucleotides, the CDR3 is TGCAGTGCTGGAGAGGGGCAGACACGGGAGACCCAGTACTTC. Protein sequence: CSAGEGQTRETQYF.

On this clonotype itself: This likely comes from a read error, as the CDR3 has no conserved phenylalanine or tryptophan at its end. Because the CDR3's place on the DNA is in doubt, the DNA is left out and the CDR3 is given as listed by TCRdb. The rearrangement uses TRBV11-2 and TRBJ2-7. Including both end residues, the CDR3 is 14 amino acids long. Germline V gene sequence: CDR1 SGHAT, CDR2 FQNNGV. This chain's CDR3 is CASSTGFSSYEKYS.

As regards this clonotype: This may be a read error, as it is one base from a much larger clone. V and J are TRBV6-1 and TRBJ1-5; D remains ambiguous. There are 14 residues in the CDR3. V gave up 4 bases and J gave up 5 bases, with 12 bases separating them. The germline V gene encodes CDR1 MNHNS and CDR2 SASEGT. CDR3 region: CASSAGQSYQPQHF. As DNA, the CDR3 is TGTGCCAGCAGTGCCGGCCAGTCGTATCAGCCCCAGCATTTT.

This clonotype has at least ten counts. The genes are TRBV13 and TRBJ2-7, with TRBD1 matching 8 bases. V trimming: 3 bases; J trimming: 3 bases; junction bases outside the gene matches: 4. The germline CDR1 and CDR2 sequences are PRHDT and FYEKMQ (reference sequence). This CDR3 is built from 14 residues. CDR3 sequence (DNA): TGTGCCAGCAGCTTCCGAGGACAGGGCTACGAGCAGTACTTC. Its protein product is CASSFRGQGYEQYF.

As for this clonotype: Sequence at one end of the junction differs from germline and may be a read error. This rearrangement joins TRBV12-3 or TRBV12-4 to TRBJ2-1, with D possibly TRBD2 on 6 matching bases. The CDR3 extends over 13 amino acids. DNA of the CDR3: TGTTCCAGCAGTTTAGGAGGGACCAATGAGCAGTTCTTC. Encoded protein: CSSSLGGTNEQFF.

In regard to this clonotype: One end of the junction is discordant with germline, which a read error may explain. This chain joins TRBV4-3 and TRBJ1-1; D is possibly TRBD1 (5 bases). The CDR3 totals 16 residues. Looked up from germline, CDR1 is LGHNA and CDR2 is YSLEER. In DNA, the CDR3 is TGCGCCGGCAGCTTTCATCCGGGGGGAATGGATACTGAAGCTTTCTTT. Protein sequence: CAGSFHPGGMDTEAFF.

In regard to this clonotype: A junction end diverges from the germline sequence, so it may reflect a read error. The J gene is TRBJ2-2, the V gene TRBV11-1, with a tentative D call TRBD1 (6 bases). Germline values: CDR1 SGHAT, CDR2 FQDESV (reference sequence). The length of the CDR3 is 16 residues. The CDR3 loop reads CASSLTAGVNTGKLFF. The CDR3 DNA reads as TGTGCCAGCAGCCTAACGGCAGGGGTGAACACCGGGAAGCTGTTTTTT.

To note about this clonotype: A much larger clone differs from this one at a single base, so this may be a read error. In DNA, the CDR3 is TGCGCCAGCAGTGAGGGGCTACCTAACAATGAGCAGTTCTTC. This translates into CASSEGLPNNEQFF. The gene calls are TRBV10-2 and TRBJ2-1; D gene ambiguous. The CDR3 is 14 residues long. Germline V gene lookup returns CDR1 WSHSY and CDR2 SAAADI. Trimming pared 2 bases from V and 5 bases from J, leaving 10 bases between.

V and J are TRBV11-2 and TRBJ2-1; unclear D gene. This CDR3 spans 15 amino acids. V was cut by 2 bases and J by 7 bases, with 15 bases left in between. Germline CDR1 and CDR2: SGHAT and FQNNGV. The CDR3 sequence is CASSLIARGNNEQFF. The CDR3 DNA is TGTGCCAGCAGCTTAATTGCGAGAGGAAATAATGAGCAGTTCTTC.

This clonotype was seen a handful of times. This chain connects TRBV12-5 to TRBJ2-2; 8 bases map to TRBD1. Germline CDR1 is LGHNT and CDR2 is FRNRAP. The CDR3 covers 15 residues. V was clipped by 2 bases and J by 8 bases; unmatched bases: 7. Here the CDR3 reads CASGLTTGGWGELFF. For the CDR3, the DNA is TGTGCTAGTGGTTTGACCACAGGGGGTTGGGGGGAGCTGTTTTTT.

Comment on this clonotype: A single base separates this from a much larger clone, so it may be a read error. The chain combines TRBV12-3 or TRBV12-4 with TRBJ1-2, with D perhaps matching TRBD1 (5 bases). The CDR3 consists of 12 residues. The CDR3 nucleotides are TGTGCCAGCAAGACAGCAACCTATGACTACACCTTC. Translated, it gives CASKTATYDYTF.